The TCR beta chain under discussion was sequenced for a study of liver allograft versus peripheral blood T cells. Study information: Recipients' peripheral blood served as the comparator for T cell receptor repertoires in transplanted livers. Study observations and caveats: Intragraft T cell receptor repertoires of liver allografts were reported to differ from peripheral blood repertoires.

The V end lost 5 bases, the J end lost 5 bases, and 7 bases lay between the germline ends. CDR3 length: 13 amino acids. Germline CDR1 and CDR2: MNHNS and SASEGT. Using its own MiXCR run on the reads, TCRdb lists one record per CDR3 protein. Among 2,000 to 3,000 distinct CDR3 sequences listed, about a fifth were seen once. By share, this clonotype counts as medium-sized. As yet, its antigen is unknown. The receptor comes from a human patient who had a liver transplant. Part of the T cells may come from the graft donor. This chain joins TRBV6-1 and TRBJ1-6; no clear D gene. CDR3 DNA: TGTGCCAGCAGTCAAGTTGATAATTCACCCCTCCACTTT. Amino acid sequence: CASSQVDNSPLHF.